Below, 23 T cell receptor beta chains from the same sample are listed, as sequenced in a study of monozygotic twins with inflammatory bowel disease. TCRdb reanalyzed the 5' RACE reads and collapses them to one entry per CDR3 protein, without DNA. The sample's table shows about 140,000 distinct CDR3 sequences. Sequenced input: blood. These receptors all stem from a human donor with ulcerative colitis or Crohn's disease, or a healthy co-twin of an affected twin (not recorded which).

V gene TRBV4-3 combines with J gene TRBJ2-3; TCRdb proposes TRBD2, but this gene call is untestable without DNA. Germline assignment: CDR1 LGHNA and CDR2 YSLEER. The CDR3 has 15 amino acids. The CDR3 is CASSQGGGLTDTQYF.

The chain joins TRBV7-9 to TRBJ2-7; TCRdb reports TRBD1, a call that lacks DNA to check it against. The length of the CDR3 is 15 residues. Germline CDR1 and CDR2: SEHNR and FQNEAQ (reference sequence). The CDR3 reads CASSPVGQGLWKQYF.

This chain uses TRBV12-3 or TRBV12-4 with TRBJ1-3; with no DNA, the TCRdb D assignment of TRBD1 cannot be verified. The CDR3 consists of 17 residues. The CDR3 spells CASTVYPSGQDQNTIYF.

The chain combines TRBV7-2 with TRBJ2-7; checking the TCRdb D call of TRBD1 is not possible without DNA. CDR1 is SGHTA, CDR2 FQGNSA, per germline. This CDR3 spans 15 amino acids. This CDR3 reads CASSLGTGREYEQYF.

The chain links TRBV30 to TRBJ1-2. This CDR3 has 13 residues. Germline lookup yields CDR1 GTSNPN and CDR2 SVGIG (reference sequence). The CDR3 protein is CAWSVLRTSGYTF.

CDR3 in amino acids: CASSYGQGSEQYF. This chain connects TRBV6-5 to TRBJ2-7; there is no DNA to check the TCRdb D call of TRBD1. This CDR3 has 13 residues. Germline CDR1 reads MNHEY; CDR2 reads SVGAGI.

The rearrangement uses TRBV28 and TRBJ2-7; TCRdb outputs TRBD2, but without DNA this stays unchecked. The germline V gene has CDR1 MDHEN and CDR2 SYDVKM. CDR3 length: 14 residues. CDR3 in amino acids: CASGGGEASGEQYF.

The chain joins TRBV21-1 to TRBJ2-1; TCRdb selects TRBD1, and the lack of DNA leaves this call unchecked. TRBV21-1 is a pseudogene locus. CDR3 size: 15 residues. The CDR3 spells CASSKGVAPRNEQFF.

This chain uses TRBV6-1 with TRBJ2-1; without DNA, the TCRdb call of TRBD1 cannot be checked. In germline, CDR1 is MNHNS, CDR2 SASEGT. The CDR3 runs 15 residues. CDR3 loop: CASSEVPGGGNEQFF.

The rearrangement joins TRBV5-1 to TRBJ2-2; the TCRdb call, TRBD2, lacks DNA for checking. This CDR3 spans 16 amino acids. Germline CDR1 and CDR2: SGHRS and YFSETQ. The CDR3 reads CASKYGGGPLEGELFF.

The chain has TRBV20-1 and TRBJ1-2; TCRdb designates TRBD1, a call that cannot be tested without DNA. CDR1 is DFQATT, CDR2 SNEGSKA, per germline (reference sequence). The CDR3 length is 14 residues. The chain's CDR3 is CSARVRDRTYGYTF.

This sequence joins TRBV7-9 and TRBJ1-4; TCRdb calls TRBD1, which cannot be checked without DNA. This CDR3 comprises 14 residues. The germline V gene has CDR1 SEHNR and CDR2 FQNEAQ (reference sequence). Here the CDR3 reads CASSYDRGGEKLFF.

CDR3 loop: CASSARGYYTEAFF. This chain joins TRBV19 and TRBJ1-1; TCRdb selects TRBD1, and the lack of DNA leaves this call unchecked. This CDR3 comprises 14 residues. From germline, CDR1 is LNHDA and CDR2 SQIVND (reference sequence).

The rearrangement joins TRBV5-1 to TRBJ2-7; TCRdb lists TRBD1, though no DNA is available to test this call. CDR3 length: 15 amino acids. In germline, CDR1 is SGHRS, CDR2 YFSETQ. The CDR3 loop is CASSEVLGGKYEQYF. Combining the CDR3 with reference TRBV5-1 and TRBJ2-7 gives the whole variable domain KAGVTQTPRYLIKTRGQQVTLSCSPISGHRSVSWYQQTPGQGLQFLFEYFSETQRNKGNFPGRFSGRQFSNSRSEMNVSTLELGDSALYLCASSEVLGGKYEQYFGPGTRLTVT.

This CDR3 reads CASSLVGGGTDTQYF. This sequence joins TRBV11-2 and TRBJ2-3; TCRdb reports TRBD1, a call that lacks DNA to check it against. CDR1 and CDR2 (germline): SGHAT, FQNNGV. The CDR3 is made up of 15 amino acids. The whole variable domain, filled in from reference TRBV11-2 and TRBJ2-3, reads EAGVAQSPRYKIIEKRQSVAFWCNPISGHATLYWYQQILGQGPKLLIQFQNNGVVDDSQLPKDRFSAERLKGVDSTLKIQPAKLEDSAVYLCASSLVGGGTDTQYFGPGTRLTVL.

The chain couples TRBV7-9 to TRBJ2-5. The CDR3 runs to 15 residues. CDR1 and CDR2 (germline): SEHNR, FQNEAQ (reference sequence). CDR3 residues: CASSLRGYRTETQYF.

The rearrangement links TRBV20-1 to TRBJ2-7; TCRdb calls TRBD1, which cannot be checked without DNA. The CDR3 consists of 14 residues. Germline V lookup: CDR1 DFQATT, CDR2 SNEGSKA (reference sequence). The CDR3 sequence is CSARDKTGRGEQYF.

The genes are TRBV7-2 and TRBJ2-1; TCRdb proposes TRBD2, but this gene call is untestable without DNA. Germline V gene sequence: CDR1 SGHTA, CDR2 FQGNSA. The CDR3 has 15 residues. The CDR3 sequence is CASSFGPGLYNEQFF.

The genes are TRBV20-1 and TRBJ1-5. The CDR3 extends over 15 amino acids. CDR1 is DFQATT and CDR2 is SNEGSKA in the germline V gene (reference sequence). The CDR3 sequence is CSARDQGRGNQPQHF.

V and J are TRBV20-1 and TRBJ2-3; TCRdb's D call, TRBD2, is unchecked because there is no DNA. CDR3 length equals 16 residues. Germline CDR1 reads DFQATT; CDR2 reads SNEGSKA (reference sequence). Here the CDR3 reads CSAIAGLAGGQDTQYF.

The genes are TRBV12-3 or TRBV12-4 and TRBJ2-5; the D call from TCRdb, TRBD1, cannot be confirmed without DNA. This CDR3 is built from 17 residues. The CDR3 region is CASSLGQGSGGGETQYF.

This chain links TRBV7-9 with TRBJ2-1; lacking DNA, the TRBD1 call made by TCRdb goes unchecked. CDR3 length: 15 residues. Germline V lookup: CDR1 SEHNR, CDR2 FQNEAQ (reference sequence). The CDR3 protein is CASSLQGPYYNEQFF.

The rearrangement uses TRBV9 and TRBJ2-1. Germline assignment: CDR1 SGDLS and CDR2 YYNGEE. CDR3 length equals 17 residues. The CDR3 is CASSVAFEASSYNEQFF.